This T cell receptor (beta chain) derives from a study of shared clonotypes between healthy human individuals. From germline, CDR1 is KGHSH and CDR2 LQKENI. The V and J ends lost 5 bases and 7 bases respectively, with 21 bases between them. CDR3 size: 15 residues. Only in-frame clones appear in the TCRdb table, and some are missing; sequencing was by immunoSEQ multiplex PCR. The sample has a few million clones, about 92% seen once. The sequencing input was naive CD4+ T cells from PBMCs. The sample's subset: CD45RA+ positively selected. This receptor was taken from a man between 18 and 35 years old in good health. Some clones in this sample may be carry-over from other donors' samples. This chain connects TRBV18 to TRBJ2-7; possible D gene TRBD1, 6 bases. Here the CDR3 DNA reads TGTGCCAGCTCAGACGGCCTACAGGGCTTGGGGGAGCAGTACTTC. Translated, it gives CASSDGLQGLGEQYF.